This T cell receptor beta chain was sequenced during a study of T cells in Graves' hyperthyroidism and ophthalmopathy. Notes on the study in general: Most expanded thyroid clonotypes above 0.001 also appeared in blood. By a 13 V-J model, ophthalmopathy was set apart from stable hyperthyroidism.

TCR beta CDR3 region amplification was performed from RNA transcripts. The TCR CDR3 was amplified in a first-round RT-PCR using the HTBI primer set. MiXCR was run by TCRdb on the multiplex PCR reads, yielding one entry per CDR3 protein. The table has 450,000 to 600,000 distinct CDR3 sequences, 15% to 20% seen once. V was trimmed by 2 bases and J by 3 bases, leaving 11 bases between them. This CDR3 has 15 residues. The germline gives CDR1 MNHEY, CDR2 SVGAGI. Details on this clonotype: No antigen is known for it.

Sequencing was carried out using blood. The V and J genes are TRBV6-5 and TRBJ1-5; no clear D gene. The TCR originated in a man aged 40-50 years with Graves' ophthalmopathy. The CDR3 spells CASSYTYRDNQPQHF. Here the CDR3 DNA reads TGTGCCAGCAGTTACACCTATAGGGACAATCAGCCCCAGCATTTT.